This TCR beta chain is from a study of T cell responses to AZD1222 COVID-19 vaccine. Study-level results: AZD1222 recipients seropositive at baseline numbered only 5 or 6.

For this clone: Its antigen is undetermined.

Trimming removed 0 bases at V and 10 bases at J, with 6 bases between. The germline CDR1 and CDR2 sequences are SGHAT and FQNNGV. This CDR3 has 11 amino acids. Only in-frame clones appear in the TCRdb table, and some are missing; sequencing was by immunoSEQ multiplex PCR. The sample consists of about 180,000 clones, around 87% of them appearing once. Sequencing used peripheral blood, obtained on day 0 of AZD1222 vaccination. The chain employs TRBV11-2 and TRBJ1-2; D is ambiguous. This receptor was obtained from an adult in good health. This CDR3 reads CASSLDPDYTF. The DNA of the CDR3 is TGTGCCAGCAGCTTAGATCCCGACTACACCTTC.